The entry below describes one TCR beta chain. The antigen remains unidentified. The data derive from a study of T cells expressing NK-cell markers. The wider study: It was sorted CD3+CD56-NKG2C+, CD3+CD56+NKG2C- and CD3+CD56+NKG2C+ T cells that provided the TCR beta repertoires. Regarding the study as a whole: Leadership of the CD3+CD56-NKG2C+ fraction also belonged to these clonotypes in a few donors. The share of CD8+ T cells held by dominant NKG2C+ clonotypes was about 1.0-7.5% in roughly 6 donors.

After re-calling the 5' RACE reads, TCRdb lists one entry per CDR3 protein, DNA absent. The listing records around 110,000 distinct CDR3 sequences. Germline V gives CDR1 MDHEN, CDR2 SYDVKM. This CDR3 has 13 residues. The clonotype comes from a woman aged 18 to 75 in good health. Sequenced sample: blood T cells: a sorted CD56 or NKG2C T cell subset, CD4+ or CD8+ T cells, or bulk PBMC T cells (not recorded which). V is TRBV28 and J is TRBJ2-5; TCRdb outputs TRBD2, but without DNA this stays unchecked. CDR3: CASTLPGGETQYF.